Each of the 26 T cell receptor beta chains below was sequenced from the same sample in a study of T cell repertoires in cytomegalovirus infection. TCRdb independently ran MiXCR on the reads; one entry per CDR3 protein. The sample yields over 90,000 distinct CDR3 sequences, approximately 17% seen once. Sequenced input: PBMCs. The source is a human donor in good health (CMV status not recorded). Some clones in this sample may be carry-over from other donors' samples.

The V and J genes are TRBV7-8 and TRBJ2-2, with D possibly TRBD1 on 6 matching bases. Trimming removed 4 bases from V and 2 bases from J, with 14 bases in between. Germline CDR1 SGHVS, CDR2 FQNEAQ. CDR3 length: 16 residues. The CDR3 DNA follows: TGTGCCAGCAGCTCCCCGGGCAGGGGCAACACCGGGGAGCTGTTTTTT. Translated: CASSSPGRGNTGELFF.

The chain couples TRBV7-6 to TRBJ2-6; D ambiguous. With 3 bases removed from V and 0 bases from J, the gap between germline ends came to 6 bases. This CDR3 spans 15 amino acids. Germline values: CDR1 SGHVS, CDR2 FNYEAQ. The CDR3 DNA reads as TGTGCCAGCAGCTTCACCAGCTCTGGGGCCAACGTCCTGACTTTC. Translation gives CASSFTSSGANVLTF.

This clonotype appeared a few times. The genes are TRBV6-2 or TRBV6-3 and TRBJ1-5; D unresolved. V was trimmed by 3 bases and J by 6 bases, leaving 6 bases between them. This CDR3 contains 12 residues. Germline assignment: CDR1 MNHEY and CDR2 SVGEGT. For the CDR3, the DNA is TGTGCCAGCAGTTATAACGTTCAGCCCCAGCATTTT. Its protein is CASSYNVQPQHF.

The J gene is TRBJ2-7, the V gene TRBV12-3 or TRBV12-4; D is unclear. V lost 1 base and J lost 4, with 8 bases in between. The CDR3 spans 13 residues. CDR3 in amino acids: CASSLGRVYEQYF. The CDR3 DNA is TGTGCCAGCAGTTTAGGACGCGTTTACGAGCAGTACTTC.

This chain uses TRBV19 with TRBJ2-1, with a tentative D call TRBD2 (5 bases). V lost 5 bases, J lost 0 bases, and 23 bases lay in between. The CDR3 extends over 19 amino acids. Germline loops: CDR1 LNHDA, CDR2 SQIVND (reference sequence). The CDR3 protein is CASSPLPWPRRSSYNEQFF. DNA of the CDR3: TGTGCCAGTAGTCCACTCCCCTGGCCTCGGAGGAGCTCCTACAATGAGCAGTTCTTC.

The chain couples TRBV4-1 to TRBJ2-3, with TRBD2 matching 11 bases. The CDR3 runs to 16 residues. After removal of 2 bases from V and 3 bases from J, the junction contained 4 bases not matched to a gene. CDR1 MGHRA and CDR2 YSYEKL come from the germline V gene. The CDR3 here is CASSQLTSGETDTQYF. DNA of the CDR3: TGCGCCAGCAGCCAACTGACTAGCGGGGAAACAGATACGCAGTATTTT.

The rearrangement uses TRBV5-6 and TRBJ1-2; tentatively, D is TRBD1 (6 bases). The CDR3 extends over 15 amino acids. Germline V lookup: CDR1 SGHDT, CDR2 YYEEEE. V was shortened by 0 bases and J by 1 base, with 10 bases between the two germline ends. Written as DNA, the CDR3 is TGTGCCAGCAGCTTGGGTACAGGGCATAACTATGGCTACACCTTC. It specifies CASSLGTGHNYGYTF.

This clonotype was observed a handful of times. A read error may account for a junction end that differs from germline. V usage is TRBV28 and J usage is TRBJ2-7, with D tentatively TRBD1 or TRBD2 (7 bases each). This CDR3 contains 16 residues. CDR1 is MDHEN, CDR2 SYDVKM, per germline. CDR3 in DNA: TGTGCCAGCAGTCCGCCCGGGGGCAGGGGGGACTACGAGCAGCACTTC. Amino acid sequence: CASSPPGGRGDYEQHF.

The chain combines TRBV7-9 with TRBJ1-4; D gene ambiguous. V was shortened by 2 bases and J by 8 bases, with 6 bases between the two germline ends. CDR1 is SEHNR, CDR2 FQNEAQ, per germline (reference sequence). The CDR3 length is 12 residues. CDR3 region: CASSLSQEKLFF. CDR3 DNA sequence: TGTGCCAGCAGCTTATCTCAGGAAAAACTGTTTTTT.

This clonotype was counted ten times or more. The genes are TRBV11-3 and TRBJ2-7, with D perhaps assigned TRBD1 or TRBD2 (6 bases each). V shed 5 bases and J shed 0 bases, with 11 bases lying between them. Germline values: CDR1 SGHNT, CDR2 YENEEA. CDR3 length equals 14 residues. The CDR3 DNA reads as TGTGCCAGCAGCCGCGGAGGGGGCTCCTACGAGCAGTACTTC. Translation: CASSRGGGSYEQYF.

This clonotype was counted ten times or more. The V gene is TRBV5-4, the J gene TRBJ1-3, with a weak D call TRBD1 (5 bases). CDR3 length equals 14 residues. The germline V gene has CDR1 SGHNT and CDR2 YYREEE (reference sequence). V lost 3 bases to trimming and J lost 4 bases, with 11 bases between them. The CDR3 is CASSSIWDGNTIYF. DNA for the CDR3: TGTGCCAGCAGCTCGATTTGGGACGGAAACACCATATATTTT.

This clonotype showed up just a few times. The rearrangement links TRBV5-1 to TRBJ1-1; D is ambiguous. Trimming took off 0 bases at V and 6 bases at J, with 3 bases between the two ends. Germline CDR1 and CDR2: SGHRS and YFSETQ. This CDR3 is built from 11 residues. The DNA for the CDR3 is TGCGCCAGCAGCTTGGGGTCTGAAGCTTTCTTT. Protein product: CASSLGSEAFF.

This clonotype was observed at least ten times. J is TRBJ2-3 and V is TRBV12-3 or TRBV12-4; no clear D gene. V lost 9 bases to trimming and J lost 6 bases, with 10 bases between them. This CDR3 region has 11 residues. CDR3 coding DNA: TGTGCCAGTCAAAACATCGATACGCAGTATTTT. Amino acids: CASQNIDTQYF.

As to this clonotype: This may be a read error, as it is one base from a much larger clone. The missing conserved phenylalanine or tryptophan at the end of this CDR3 makes a read error likely. V and J are TRBV7-2 and TRBJ1-1; D is uncertain. The CDR3 totals 14 residues. Germline loops: CDR1 SGHTA, CDR2 FQGNSA. With 3 bases removed from V and 4 bases from J, the gap between germline ends came to 12 bases. The CDR3 sequence: CASSFYLEGTEAFL. Written as DNA, the CDR3 is TGTGCCAGCAGCTTTTACCTCGAGGGCACTGAAGCTTTCCTT.

V is TRBV12-3 or TRBV12-4 and J is TRBJ1-6; 9 nucleotides align to TRBD1. The V gene end was trimmed by 5 bases and the J gene end by 7 bases; junction bases not matched to a gene: 6. The CDR3 is 15 amino acids. CDR3 DNA sequence: TGTGCCAGCAGTCCCCAACAGGGGGCGAATTCACCCCTCCACTTT. It yields the protein CASSPQQGANSPLHF.

The rearrangement uses TRBV4-2 and TRBJ1-2; perhaps TRBD1 as D (5 bases). Germline-derived CDR1 and CDR2 are LGHNA and YNFKEQ. CDR3 size: 14 residues. The V and J ends lost 7 bases and 2 bases respectively, with 14 bases between them. CDR3 in amino acids: CASNLGGLNYGYTF. In nucleotides, the CDR3 is TGTGCCAGCAACTTGGGGGGGTTGAACTATGGCTACACCTTC.

The sample holds a few counts of this clonotype. The rearrangement joins TRBV12-3 or TRBV12-4 to TRBJ2-3; D may be TRBD1 (6 bases). V was pared by 3 bases and J by 11 bases, with 9 bases between. This CDR3 contains 11 residues. For the CDR3, the DNA is TGTGCCAGCAGTTTGGGGGCGCAGCAGTATTTT. Protein: CASSLGAQQYF.

This clonotype was seen more than once but under ten times. The CDR3 DNA reads as TGTGCCAGCAGCCAAGCGGCTGAAGATACGCAGTATTTT. Its translation: CASSQAAEDTQYF. This chain links TRBV3-1 with TRBJ2-3; no reliable D call. This CDR3 is built from 13 residues. V was clipped by 1 base and J by 5 bases, with 7 bases between them. Per the germline V gene, CDR1 is LGHDT and CDR2 is YNNKEL (reference sequence).

This clonotype has just a few counts. V is TRBV7-9 and J is TRBJ2-7; D possibly corresponds to TRBD2 (6 bases). Trimming removed 5 bases at V and 3 bases at J, with 8 bases between. Looked up from germline, CDR1 is SEHNR and CDR2 is FQNEAQ (reference sequence). The CDR3 has 12 residues. The CDR3 reads CASSDGGYEQYF. CDR3 nucleotide sequence: TGTGCCAGCAGCGACGGGGGCTACGAGCAGTACTTC.

This clonotype was picked up one time. The chain employs TRBV20-1 and TRBJ1-3; no clear D. The CDR3 has 14 amino acids. V lost 1 base and J lost 2, with 9 bases in between. From germline, CDR1 is DFQATT and CDR2 SNEGSKA (reference sequence). In DNA, the CDR3 is TGCAGTGCTAGAGCACAAGATACTGGAAACACCATATATTTT. It encodes CSARAQDTGNTIYF.

The chain is built from TRBV10-3 and TRBJ2-7; D unresolved. The CDR3 is 14 residues long. V dropped 0 bases and J dropped 6 bases, with 12 bases sitting between them. The germline V gene has CDR1 ENHRY and CDR2 SYGVKD. DNA for the CDR3: TGTGCCATCAGTGAGTCGCTGGGGTTGGTCGAGCAGTACTTC. This sequence encodes CAISESLGLVEQYF.

V is TRBV18 and J is TRBJ2-5; D tentatively reads TRBD1 or TRBD2 (6 bases each). Germline V CDR1 and CDR2: KGHSH, LQKENI. Trimming stripped 2 bases from V and 5 bases from J, with 12 bases between. The CDR3 runs to 14 residues. CDR3 amino acids: CASSPRGAGETQYF. DNA of the CDR3: TGTGCCAGCTCACCAAGGGGGGCCGGTGAGACCCAGTACTTC.

In this sample, this clonotype turned up a few times. The rearrangement joins TRBV2 to TRBJ1-2, with unresolved D. Between the trimmed V and J ends, which lost 6 bases and 8 bases, there was a span of 10 bases. In germline, CDR1 is SNHLY, CDR2 FYNNEI. The CDR3 totals 11 residues. CDR3 in amino acids: CASRPQGGYTF. CDR3 coding DNA: TGTGCCAGCAGACCCCAAGGAGGCTACACCTTC.

Notes on this clonotype: Sequence at one end of the junction differs from germline and may be a read error. The J gene is TRBJ1-1, the V gene TRBV7-2; no firm D call. The CDR3 extends over 14 amino acids. Per the germline V gene, CDR1 is SGHTA and CDR2 is FQGNSA. CDR3 DNA sequence: TGTCCCAGCAGCTTGCAGAGGGCCAACACTGAAGCTTTCTTT. This codes for CPSSLQRANTEAFF.

This clonotype has at least ten counts. This chain links TRBV2 with TRBJ1-2, with TRBD1 as a possible D gene (5 bases). Germline V gives CDR1 SNHLY, CDR2 FYNNEI. V shed 3 bases and J shed 7 bases, with 18 bases lying between them. The CDR3 is made up of 15 amino acids. The chain's CDR3 is CASSDSPDSRAGYTF. As DNA, the CDR3 is TGTGCCAGCAGTGATTCACCCGACAGCCGAGCTGGCTACACCTTC. The full variable domain, completed using reference TRBV2 and TRBJ1-2, is EPEVTQTPSHQVTQMGQEVILRCVPISNHLYFYWYRQILGQKVEFLVSFYNNEISEKSEIFDDQFSVERPDGSNFTLKIRSTKLEDSAMYFCASSDSPDSRAGYTFGSGTRLTVV.

This clonotype turned up a few times. The gene calls are TRBV7-9 and TRBJ1-2; a weak D match, TRBD1 (5 bases). CDR3 length: 15 amino acids. The V and J ends lost 5 bases and 2 bases respectively, with 15 bases between them. The germline V gene has CDR1 SEHNR and CDR2 FQNEAQ (reference sequence). This CDR3 reads CASSLQAGENYGYTF. The DNA for the CDR3 is TGTGCCAGCAGCCTACAGGCCGGGGAGAACTATGGCTACACCTTC.